Below are 12 T cell receptor beta chains sequenced from a single sample in a study of vaccination effects on CD4 cells after COVID-19. Data came from immunoSEQ multiplex PCR; TCRdb stores just in-frame clones and leaves some out. The table includes roughly 45,000 clones, roughly 65% detected once. Prior to sequencing, the ViraFEST assay stimulated PBMC with viral peptide pools, which expanded the antigen-specific CD4+ T cells. CD4+ T cell isolation took place after about nine days of culture. Convalescent patients had PCR-confirmed SARS-CoV-2 infection between March and December 2020. The antigens these receptors bind are not known. This sample comprised CD4+ T cells from PBMCs cultured with a peptide pool, obtained before COVID-19 vaccination. The receptors were gathered from a human donor who had a prior SARS-CoV-2 infection.

The chain carries TRBV4-3 and TRBJ2-7; 10 bases are a match to TRBD2. CDR1 and CDR2 (germline): LGHNA, YSLEER. V lost 1 base and J lost 4; bases outside the gene matches: 10. The CDR3 length is 17 residues. The CDR3 DNA follows: TGCGCCAGCAGCCAAGTAGTCGGGACTAGCGATCGGTACGAGCAGTACTTC. It specifies CASSQVVGTSDRYEQYF.

This clone was counted a few times. The chain links TRBV7-5 to TRBJ1-3; the table's D gene call, TRBD1, was not cross checked with the DNA. TRBV7-5 is annotated as a pseudogene. The CDR3 runs to 16 residues. The CDR3 sequence: CARIISQSGAGNTIYF. CDR3 sequence (DNA): TGTGCCAGAATCATCTCGCAGTCAGGGGCTGGAAACACCATATATTTT.

The chain recombines TRBV18 with TRBJ2-5; D is undetermined. CDR3 length: 14 amino acids. Germline CDR1 and CDR2: KGHSH and LQKENI. The V gene lost 1 base and the J gene lost 2 bases, with 8 bases spanning the gap. CDR3 DNA: TGTGCCAGCTCACCACGTAACAGTCAAGAGACCCAGTACTTC. It is translated as CASSPRNSQETQYF.

The CDR3 DNA reads as TGTGCCAGCAGCTTAGCAGGGGGCCGAAATCAGCCCCAGCATTTT. It specifies CASSLAGGRNQPQHF. The chain combines TRBV7-9 with TRBJ1-5, with 7 bases lining up with TRBD1. Unmatched junction bases numbered 3, after V lost 0 bases and J lost 4 bases. The CDR3 sequence is 15 residues long. The V gene's germline CDR1 is SEHNR and CDR2 FQNEAQ (reference sequence).

The V and J genes are TRBV2 and TRBJ1-5; TRBD1 matches at 7 bases. This CDR3 has 14 residues. Germline lookup yields CDR1 SNHLY and CDR2 FYNNEI. V lost 11 bases and J lost 2; bases outside the gene matches: 9. The CDR3, as DNA: TGTGCCTCGCAAGAGGGGACAGGCAATCAGCCCCAGCATTTT. It is translated as CASQEGTGNQPQHF.

This chain uses TRBV11-3 with TRBJ2-5, with TRBD1 as a possible D gene (6 bases). The CDR3 length is 15 residues. The germline V and J ends were trimmed by 5 bases and 4 bases, with 17 bases remaining between them. Germline loops: CDR1 SGHNT, CDR2 YENEEA. This CDR3 reads CASSGGGPGVETQYF. Written as DNA, the CDR3 is TGTGCCAGCAGCGGGGGCGGCCCTGGAGTAGAGACCCAGTACTTC. Full variable domain (rest looked up from reference TRBV11-3 and TRBJ2-5): EAGVVQSPRYKIIEKKQPVAFWCNPISGHNTLYWYLQNLGQGPELLIRYENEEAVDDSQLPKDRFSAERLKGVDSTLKIQPAELGDSAVYLCASSGGGPGVETQYFGPGTRLLVL.

The chain recombines TRBV5-1 with TRBJ2-3, with TRBD2 matching 7 bases. This CDR3 has 17 residues. V lost 5 bases and J lost 1; bases outside the gene matches: 13. CDR1 SGHRS and CDR2 YFSETQ come from the germline V gene. The CDR3 DNA reads as TGCGCCAGCAGTTACGGGGGACTAACGGCCGGCACAGATACGCAGTATTTT. Encoded protein: CASSYGGLTAGTDTQYF. Together with reference TRBV5-1 and TRBJ2-3, the CDR3 gives the full variable domain: KAGVTQTPRYLIKTRGQQVTLSCSPISGHRSVSWYQQTPGQGLQFLFEYFSETQRNKGNFPGRFSGRQFSNSRSEMNVSTLELGDSALYLCASSYGGLTAGTDTQYFGPGTRLTVL.

The chain couples TRBV5-6 to TRBJ1-5; no clear D gene. This CDR3 has 14 residues. V was pared by 4 bases and J by 7 bases, with 15 bases between. Per germline, CDR1 SGHDT and CDR2 YYEEEE. CDR3 coding DNA: TGTGCCAGCAGCCAGCTTCGGGCTCGACAGCCCCAGCATTTT. It yields the protein CASSQLRARQPQHF.

The J gene is TRBJ1-3, the V gene TRBV4-2; TRBD1 might be the D (6 bases). V was trimmed by 0 bases and J by 5 bases, leaving 11 bases between them. This CDR3 region has 15 residues. Per the germline V gene, CDR1 is LGHNA and CDR2 is YNFKEQ. For the CDR3, the DNA is TGTGCCAGCAGCCAAGAAGGGGGTAGTCGAAACACCATATATTTT. This gives the protein CASSQEGGSRNTIYF.

This chain joins TRBV6-1 and TRBJ1-2, with unresolved D. Germline V gives CDR1 MNHNS, CDR2 SASEGT. CDR3 length: 14 residues. Deletions cut 2 bases from V and 8 bases from J, with 15 bases between. DNA for the CDR3: TGTGCCAGCAGTGAAACCCCCCGGTCCCAAGGCTACACCTTC. The encoded protein is CASSETPRSQGYTF.

V gene TRBV5-1 combines with J gene TRBJ1-1, with D perhaps TRBD1 (6 bases). Between the trimmed V and J ends, which lost 0 bases and 1 base, there was a span of 13 bases. In germline, CDR1 is SGHRS, CDR2 YFSETQ. CDR3 length equals 16 residues. The CDR3 loop reads CASSLVAGEGNTEAFF. The CDR3 region has the DNA TGCGCCAGCAGCTTGGTCGCAGGGGAAGGGAACACTGAAGCTTTCTTT.

This clone was recorded only once. The chain couples TRBV14 to TRBJ2-3; no reliable D call. Per the germline V gene, CDR1 is SGHDN and CDR2 is FVKESK. There are 14 residues in the CDR3. V lost 4 bases, J lost 4 bases, and 12 bases lay in between. The CDR3 bases are TGTGCCAGCAGCCCACTTATCTGGGCAGATACGCAGTATTTT. This encodes CASSPLIWADTQYF.